This T cell receptor (beta chain) was obtained from a study of molecular identifiers for immune sequencing clone quantification. General study points: Highly expanded clone sizes could be underestimated through barcode sharing by identical TCR molecules.

CDR1 is SEHNR and CDR2 is FQNEAQ in the germline V gene (reference sequence). The CDR3 is 14 amino acids. The V end was cut by 3 bases, the J end by 2 bases, with 11 bases between. Naive CD8 library inputs spanned roughly 20,000 to 1,100,000 sorted cells and 10%, 30% or 50% RNA. A CD8+CD4-CCR7+CD45RA+ phenotype served as the sorting definition for naive CD8 T cells. With respect to this clonotype: The antigen is not known. This could be a read error, since a much larger clone is one nucleotide away.

Libraries of bulk TCR were made by previously described methods (with listed TCR primers). MiXCR, applied by TCRdb to the PCR reads, yields one record per CDR3 protein. The sample records approximately 63,000 distinct CDR3 sequences, about 20% being singletons. The rearrangement links TRBV7-9 to TRBJ2-7; weak D call: TRBD2 (6 bases). Sequenced: naive CD8+ T cells from blood, with Jurkat cell RNA spiked in. This sample's subset: FACS-sorted CD8+CD4-CCR7+CD45RA+ naive T cells. This TCR was recovered from a human donor in good health. Some libraries in this study had Jurkat cell RNA spiked in. CDR3: CASSFDGGTYEQYF. The CDR3 coding sequence is TGTGCCAGCAGCTTCGACGGGGGAACCTACGAGCAGTACTTC.